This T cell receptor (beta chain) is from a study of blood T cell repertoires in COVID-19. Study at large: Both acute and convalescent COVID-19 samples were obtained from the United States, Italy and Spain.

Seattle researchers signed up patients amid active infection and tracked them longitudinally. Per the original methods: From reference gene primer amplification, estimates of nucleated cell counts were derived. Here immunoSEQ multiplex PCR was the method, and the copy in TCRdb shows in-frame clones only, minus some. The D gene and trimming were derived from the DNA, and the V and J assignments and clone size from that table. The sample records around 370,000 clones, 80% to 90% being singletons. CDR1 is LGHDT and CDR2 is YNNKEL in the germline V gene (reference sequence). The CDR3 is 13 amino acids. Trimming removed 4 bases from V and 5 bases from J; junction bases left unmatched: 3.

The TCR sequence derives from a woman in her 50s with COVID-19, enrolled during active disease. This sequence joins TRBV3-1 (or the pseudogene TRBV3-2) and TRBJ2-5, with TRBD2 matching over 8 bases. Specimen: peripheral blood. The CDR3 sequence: CASSPTSEETQYF. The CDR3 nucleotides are TGTGCCAGCAGCCCGACTAGCGAGGAGACCCAGTACTTC.